These T cell receptor beta chains were read from a single sample in a study of T-cell memory formation after mild COVID-19. TCRdb called the 5' RACE reads again in MiXCR, with one record for every CDR3 protein. The sample lists around 400,000 distinct CDR3 sequences; roughly a quarter were seen once. Input material: PBMCs or a T cell subset sorted from them (not recorded which). These TCRs come from an adult woman who had mild COVID-19 (a few samples of this study predate the infection). Cell type and time point are not known. The CDR3 runs from the conserved cysteine through the conserved F or W. A D gene is named only where the DNA matches it firmly. Size values are once, few and many counts, or a class for expanded clones, and some rows have none.

clone size	CDR3 length	V gene	D gene	J gene	CDR3 DNA	CDR3 protein
many	13	TRBV7-9	.	TRBJ2-1	TGTGCCAGCAGCCCACCTAGTATCGCTGAGCAGTTCTTC	CASSPPSIAEQFF
many	15	TRBV20-1	TRBD2	TRBJ2-2	TGCAGTGCAAAGACTAGCGGGGGGCTCACCGGGGAGCTGTTTTTT	CSAKTSGGLTGELFF
.	11	TRBV5-6	.	TRBJ2-5	TGTGCCAGCAGCCCCGGGACCGTCCTCTACTTC	CASSPGTVLYF
few	16	TRBV5-1	TRBD1	TRBJ1-1	TGCGCCAGCAGCTTGGCCGGACAGGTCCCGGACACTGAAGCTTTCTTT	CASSLAGQVPDTEAFF
few	15	TRBV6-5	TRBD1	TRBJ2-7	TGTGCCAGCAGCCCCTCGGGACAGGGTCGCTACGAGCAGTACTTC	CASSPSGQGRYEQYF
.	16	TRBV7-9	TRBD2	TRBJ2-3	TGTGCCAGCAGCTTAGGTAGCGGGGGGAACACAGATACGCAGTATTTT	CASSLGSGGNTDTQYF
few	17	TRBV4-3	TRBD2	TRBJ2-1	TGCGCCAGCAGCCAATCTTTAGCGGGAGAGGCGGACAATGAGCAGTTCTTC	CASSQSLAGEADNEQFF
.	20	TRBV24-1	TRBD2	TRBJ2-3	TGTGCCACCAGTGATCCCAGGACTAGCGGGAGTTTCCTCACAGCAGATACGCAGTATTTT	CATSDPRTSGSFLTADTQYF
.	14	TRBV25-1	.	TRBJ2-7	TGTGCCAGCAGTGAAGGTCAGGGTGTCCGCGAGCAGTACTTC	CASSEGQGVREQYF
few	14	TRBV12-3/TRBV12-4	.	TRBJ2-3	TGTGCCAGCAGTTTGTCGAGGAGCGGTGATACGCAGTATTTT	CASSLSRSGDTQYF
few	13	TRBV5-5	TRBD1	TRBJ1-1	TGTGCCAGCAGACTAGGGACAGCCACTGAAGCTTTCTTT	CASRLGTATEAFF
few	12	TRBV5-1	TRBD1	TRBJ1-1	TGCGCCAGCACCGACAGGGCCACTGAAGCTTTCTTT	CASTDRATEAFF
.	16	TRBV7-3	.	TRBJ2-3	TGTGCCAGCAGCCCGCTCGGGTGGGTGGGCACAGATACGCAGTATTTT	CASSPLGWVGTDTQYF
.	14	TRBV20-1	.	TRBJ2-6	TGCAGTGCTAGGATCCGTTCTGGGGCCAACGTCCTGACTTTC	CSARIRSGANVLTF
few	15	TRBV6-5	TRBD2	TRBJ2-1	TGTGCCAGCAGTCCGGCCAGCGGGAGACAGGATGAGCAGTTCTTC	CASSPASGRQDEQFF
.	13	TRBV5-4	TRBD1	TRBJ1-2	TGTGCCAGCAGCCTGACAGGGGCCTATGGCTACACCTTC	CASSLTGAYGYTF
once	15	TRBV20-1	.	TRBJ1-2	TGCAGTGCGTCCTCAAAGGGGGGAGTTGACTATGGCTACACCTTC	CSASSKGGVDYGYTF
many	14	TRBV12-3/TRBV12-4	.	TRBJ1-1	TGTGCCAGCAGTTTATCTCGGGGAGGCACTGAAGCTTTCTTT	CASSLSRGGTEAFF
.	15	TRBV14	.	TRBJ2-5	TGTGCCAGCAGCCAAGATGGGCGGGGGCGAGAGACCCAGTACTTC	CASSQDGRGRETQYF
.	14	TRBV5-1	.	TRBJ1-4	TGCGCCAGCAGCTTAGTCGGCGAAAATGAAAAACTGTTTTTT	CASSLVGENEKLFF
.	15	TRBV12-3/TRBV12-4	.	TRBJ2-1	TGTGCCAGCAGCGGGGGAGGATCAGGAGGCAATGAGCAGTTCTTC	CASSGGGSGGNEQFF
few	16	TRBV6-5	TRBD1	TRBJ2-7	TGTGCCAGCAGTTACTCAATTTCGACAGGGGCGGGCGAGCAGTACTTC	CASSYSISTGAGEQYF
few	15	TRBV5-1	.	TRBJ2-1	TGCGCCAGCAGCTTGGATGGGGGCACCTACAATGAGCAGTTCTTC	CASSLDGGTYNEQFF
.	12	TRBV29-1	.	TRBJ2-5	TGCAGCGTTAACAGGGTTGGGGAGACCCAGTACTTC	CSVNRVGETQYF
.	17	TRBV5-6	TRBD1	TRBJ1-2	TGTGCCAGCAGCTCAGGCGGGACAGCCACCCTCGGCTATGGCTACACCTTC	CASSSGGTATLGYGYTF
once	12	TRBV5-5	.	TRBJ1-1	TGTGCCAGCAGCCGCCAAACCACTGAAGCTTTCTTT	CASSRQTTEAFF
many	15	TRBV7-2	.	TRBJ2-2	TGTGCCAGCAGCTTACCCCCATCCCACGGCGGGGAGCTGTTTTTT	CASSLPPSHGGELFF
.	13	TRBV19	.	TRBJ2-5	TGTGCCAGTAGAAAAGGGAAGGCGGAGACCCAGTACTTC	CASRKGKAETQYF
.	13	TRBV7-3	.	TRBJ2-3	TGTGCCAGCAGCCCCAGATGGGGGGATACGCAGTATTTT	CASSPRWGDTQYF
.	15	TRBV7-9	TRBD1	TRBJ2-7	TGTGCCAGCAGCTTTACCGGGGACAGATTCTACGAGCAGTACTTC	CASSFTGDRFYEQYF
.	16	TRBV9	TRBD2	TRBJ2-3	TGTGCCAGCAGCAATGGCCCTAGCGGGGGGAAGAATACGCAGTATTTT	CASSNGPSGGKNTQYF
.	11	TRBV7-9	.	TRBJ1-1	TGTGCCAGCAGCCCCTCGATTGAAGCTTTCTTT	CASSPSIEAFF
few	14	TRBV6-6	TRBD1	TRBJ2-7	TGTGCCAGCAGGCCTCCGGGGACAGGAATCGAGCAGTACTTC	CASRPPGTGIEQYF
.	16	TRBV14	.	TRBJ2-1	TGTGCCAGCAGCCCTCCCGGGACATTCTCCTACAATGAGCAGTTCTTC	CASSPPGTFSYNEQFF
few	15	TRBV27	.	TRBJ2-6	TGTGCCAGCAGTTTGCAGGACTCTGGGGCCAACGTCCTGACTTTC	CASSLQDSGANVLTF
few	10	TRBV29-1	.	TRBJ2-1	TGCAGCGTTCTCGGGAATGAGCAGTTCTTC	CSVLGNEQFF
.	14	TRBV18	TRBD1	TRBJ1-1	TGTGCCAGCTCACCTTTTCAGGGGGCCACTGAAGCTTTCTTT	CASSPFQGATEAFF